The following is a TCR beta chain sequence with its context. The antigen remains undetermined. These data originate in a study of blood T cells in healthy people across ages. V was clipped by 8 bases and J by 3 bases, with 11 bases between them. The CDR3 sequence is 12 residues long. The germline V gene has CDR1 MNHEY and CDR2 SVGEGT. A sample-barcoded 5' primer and a J-beta primer mix were used in a second PCR of roughly 7 to 12 cycles. Every molecule of cDNA carried a tag from a template-switch adaptor with 12 random nucleotides. One entry per CDR3 protein, called by TCRdb with MiXCR from the 5' RACE reads. The data show about 940,000 distinct CDR3 sequences, roughly 43% seen once. Study-wide results and limits: Strongly correlated with naive T cell percentage was TCR beta diversity. Older age coincided with a roughly linear decline in TCR beta diversity per million T cells. Unsorted PBMCs prevented conclusive naive versus antigen-experienced comparison.

This TCR was recovered from a young man in good health. Source material: blood. The genes are TRBV6-2 or TRBV6-3 and TRBJ2-7; D is unresolved. The CDR3 reads CASGLGHYEQYF. DNA of the CDR3: TGTGCCAGCGGCCTTGGGCACTACGAGCAGTACTTC.